These T cell receptor beta chains were read from a single sample in a study of vaccination and CD4 T cells after COVID-19. These receptors have no identified antigens. Each CDR3 protein gets one entry after TCRdb re-called the PCR reads with MiXCR. The sample holds 10,000 or so distinct CDR3 sequences, about 36% seen once. The material sequenced was CD4+ T cells from blood, cultured in vitro. These receptor sequences come from a human donor in good health. Each CDR3 is given with its conserved first and last residue. The order of the fields is J gene, clone size, V gene, D gene, CDR3 DNA, CDR3 protein. The D gene is left open where the match is weak. Clone size, where shown, is once, few, many, or a class for clones that have expanded.

J: TRBJ2-2; size: once; V: TRBV5-6; D: TRBD2; DNA: TGTGCCAGCAGCTTGTCGTATGAGCGGGAGGGCGTCGGGGAGCTGTTTTTT; CDR3: CASSLSYEREGVGELFF
J: TRBJ2-3; size: .; V: TRBV20-1; D: TRBD2; DNA: TGCAGTGCTACTAGCGGGAGGGCAGATACGCAGTATTTT; CDR3: CSATSGRADTQYF
J: TRBJ1-1; size: .; V: TRBV9; D: TRBD1; DNA: TGTGCCAGCAGCGTTACAGGGGACTCTGAAGCTTTCTTT; CDR3: CASSVTGDSEAFF
J: TRBJ2-4; size: .; V: TRBV20-1; D: TRBD2; DNA: TGCAGTGCTTCTACTATAGCGGGAGTTCGGATCATTCAGTACTTC; CDR3: CSASTIAGVRIIQYF
J: TRBJ2-1; size: .; V: TRBV19; D: .; DNA: TGTGCCAGTAGTATACCAACCGGGGCCTCCTACAATGAGCAGTTCTTC; CDR3: CASSIPTGASYNEQFF
J: TRBJ1-1; size: few; V: TRBV7-6; D: TRBD1; DNA: TGTGCCAGCAGCACCAGACAGGGTGGCACTGAAGCTTTCTTT; CDR3: CASSTRQGGTEAFF
J: TRBJ2-7; size: .; V: TRBV20-1; D: .; DNA: TGCAGTGCTAGAGAGGATGTATGGTATCAGTACTTC; CDR3: CSAREDVWYQYF
J: TRBJ2-1; size: .; V: TRBV20-1; D: TRBD2; DNA: TGCAGTGCTAGAGTGCTAGCGGGAGTCGGACAGTTCTTC; CDR3: CSARVLAGVGQFF
J: TRBJ2-1; size: .; V: TRBV24-1; D: TRBD2; DNA: TGTGCCACCAGTGACCCAACCGGGACTAGAAACAATGAGCAGTTCTTC; CDR3: CATSDPTGTRNNEQFF
J: TRBJ2-7; size: few; V: TRBV19; D: TRBD2; DNA: TGTGCCAGTAGTCCAGGGACTAGCGGGACATCAAATTTCTACGAGCAGTACTTC; CDR3: CASSPGTSGTSNFYEQYF
J: TRBJ2-3; size: .; V: TRBV10-3; D: TRBD2; DNA: TGTGCCATCAGACCTAGCGGGGAAAGCACAGATACGCAGTATTTT; CDR3: CAIRPSGESTDTQYF
J: TRBJ2-7; size: .; V: TRBV7-2; D: TRBD1; DNA: TGTGCCAGCAGCCAGGGACAGGGCCTCTTCTACGAGCAGTACTTC; CDR3: CASSQGQGLFYEQYF
J: TRBJ1-6; size: few; V: TRBV10-3; D: TRBD1; DNA: TGTGCCAGCACCCAGGGGGTGGGGGATTCACCCCTCCACTTT; CDR3: CASTQGVGDSPLHF
J: TRBJ2-1; size: .; V: TRBV29-1; D: .; DNA: TGCAGCGTCCCTAGGGGCGATTACAACAATGAGCAGTTCTTC; CDR3: CSVPRGDYNNEQFF
J: TRBJ2-3; size: .; V: TRBV6-1; D: .; DNA: TGTGCCAGCAGACTCAGGGGATCAGGAGATACGCAGTATTTT; CDR3: CASRLRGSGDTQYF
J: TRBJ1-5; size: .; V: TRBV5-6; D: TRBD1; DNA: TGTGCCAGCAGCTTGAGGCAGGGGGCGATTCAGCCCCAGCATTTT; CDR3: CASSLRQGAIQPQHF
J: TRBJ2-3; size: .; V: TRBV7-8; D: TRBD2; DNA: TGTGCCAGCAGTCATAGGCGGGGGGCTGGCACAGATACGCAGTATTTT; CDR3: CASSHRRGAGTDTQYF
J: TRBJ2-4; size: once; V: TRBV4-3; D: .; DNA: TGCGCCAGCAGCCAGGAAAACAGGGTAGCCAAAAACATTCAGTACTTC; CDR3: CASSQENRVAKNIQYF
J: TRBJ2-2; size: few; V: TRBV7-3; D: .; DNA: TGTGCCAGCAGCTTACCTAGAACCGGGGAGCTGTTTTTT; CDR3: CASSLPRTGELFF
J: TRBJ2-6; size: few; V: TRBV24-1; D: .; DNA: TGTGCCACCAGTGATCCAGGGGCGGGGGCCAACGTCCTGACTTTC; CDR3: CATSDPGAGANVLTF
J: TRBJ2-5; size: large; V: TRBV12-3/TRBV12-4; D: TRBD2; DNA: TGTGCCAGCAGTTTCTGGGGGGGAGACCAAGAGACCCAGTACTTC; CDR3: CASSFWGGDQETQYF
J: TRBJ1-2; size: few; V: TRBV28; D: .; DNA: TGTGCCAGCAGGACCGAGGGTGGGCCCTATGGCTACACCTTC; CDR3: CASRTEGGPYGYTF
J: TRBJ2-7; size: .; V: TRBV20-1; D: TRBD2; DNA: TGCAGTGCTTTGGGACTAGCGGTCTCCTACGAGCAGTACTTC; CDR3: CSALGLAVSYEQYF
J: TRBJ2-3; size: few; V: TRBV6-1; D: .; DNA: TGTGCCAGCGAGCGAAATGATGGGAATACGCAGTATTTT; CDR3: CASERNDGNTQYF
J: TRBJ1-1; size: .; V: TRBV5-4; D: TRBD1; DNA: TGTGCCAGCAGCTCCACCGGGACAGGGGGGGCCACTGAAGCTTTCTTT; CDR3: CASSSTGTGGATEAFF